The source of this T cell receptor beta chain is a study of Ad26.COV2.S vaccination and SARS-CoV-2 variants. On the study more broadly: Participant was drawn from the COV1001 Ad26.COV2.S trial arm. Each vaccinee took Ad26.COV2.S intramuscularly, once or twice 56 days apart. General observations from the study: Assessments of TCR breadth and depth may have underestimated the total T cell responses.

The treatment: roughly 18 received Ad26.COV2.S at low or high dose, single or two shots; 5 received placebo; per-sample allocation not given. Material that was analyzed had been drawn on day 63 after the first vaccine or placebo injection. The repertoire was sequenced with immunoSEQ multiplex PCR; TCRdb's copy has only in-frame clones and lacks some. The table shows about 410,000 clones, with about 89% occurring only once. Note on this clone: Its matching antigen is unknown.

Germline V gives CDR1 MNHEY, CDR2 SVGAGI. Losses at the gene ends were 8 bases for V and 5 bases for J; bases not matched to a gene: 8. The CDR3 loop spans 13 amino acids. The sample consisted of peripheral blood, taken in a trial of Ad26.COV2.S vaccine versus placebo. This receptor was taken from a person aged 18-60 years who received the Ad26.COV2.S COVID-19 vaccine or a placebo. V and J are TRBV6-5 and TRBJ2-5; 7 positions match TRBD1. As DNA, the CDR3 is TGTGCCAGCTCCCACACAGGGGTCGAGACCCAGTACTTC. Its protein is CASSHTGVETQYF.